This section outlines one T cell receptor (beta chain) sequence together with its context. The V segment lost 2 bases and the J segment 8 bases; nucleotides outside the gene matches: 6. This CDR3 is built from 14 residues. Germline V CDR1 and CDR2: SEHNR, FQNEAQ (reference sequence). TCRdb's table, derived via immunoSEQ multiplex PCR, lists solely in-frame clones and lacks some. The data show tens of thousands of clones, 65% to 90% seen once. This record comes from a study of blood T cell repertoires in COVID-19. Study-wide context: Collection of acute and convalescent COVID-19 samples took place in the United States, Italy and Spain. PBMCs, B-cell-depleted T cells, or T cells were the source of the cDNA or gDNA that made up the material.

This rearrangement joins TRBV7-9 to TRBJ1-2, with TRBD1 identical over 9 bases. Sequencing input: peripheral blood. This TCR derives from a man aged 80 or over with acute or convalescent COVID-19. The CDR3 DNA reads as TGTGCCAGCAGCTTACCCGGGACAGGGAACGGCTACACCTTC. Its protein product is CASSLPGTGNGYTF.